This T cell receptor beta chain is from a study of cytomegalovirus exposure and HLA in healthy donors. Study-level findings and limits: Reported results showed that the classifier diagnosed cytomegalovirus status with high specificity and sensitivity.

Sequencing used immunoSEQ multiplex PCR; TCRdb keeps in-frame clones, though not all of them. The sample shows approximately 98,000 clones, around 95% of them seen only once. As for this clone: As yet, its antigen is unknown.

CDR3 length equals 14 residues. CDR1 and CDR2 (germline): MNHEY, SMNVEV (reference sequence). V lost 3 bases, J lost 0 bases, and 8 bases lay in between. The genes are TRBV27 and TRBJ1-2; unclear D gene. This TCR came from a woman aged 18-35 years in good health and CMV-seronegative. The sample comprised PBMCs. In DNA, the CDR3 is TGTGCCAGCAGTTTTGTTCGGTCTAACTATGGCTACACCTTC. This translates into CASSFVRSNYGYTF.